This T cell receptor beta chain was captured by sequencing in a study of T cell responses to AZD1222 COVID-19 vaccine. CDR1 is SGHVS, CDR2 FQNEAQ, per germline. The CDR3 is made up of 13 amino acids. V was trimmed by 5 bases and J by 8 bases, leaving 10 bases between them. Study results and limitations: Dominant CD4 TCR responses targeted spike regions 160-218 and 743-854. Possibly, clonal diversity was underestimated; donors were largely white British and included more females. AZD1222 recipients seropositive at baseline numbered only six.

For this clone: Its specificity is unknown.

Libraries were prepared by immunoSEQ multiplex PCR; TCRdb keeps only in-frame clonotypes and omits some of them. Of 110,000 or so clones listed, 89% were seen once; the top ten hold 3.1%. This sequence originates from an adult in good health. The V call is TRBV7-8, the J call TRBJ1-6, with unresolved D. The specimen was peripheral blood, collected on day 0 of MenACWY control vaccination. This CDR3 reads CASSPLLDSPLHF. The DNA for the CDR3 is TGTGCCAGCAGCCCCCTACTAGATTCACCCCTCCACTTT. The entire variable domain, with the rest obtained from reference TRBV7-8 and TRBJ1-6, is as follows: GAGVSQSPRYKVAKRGQDVALRCDPISGHVSLFWYQQALGQGPEFLTYFQNEAQLDKSGLPSDRFFAERPEGSVSTLKIQRTQQEDSAVYLCASSPLLDSPLHFGNGTRLTVT.